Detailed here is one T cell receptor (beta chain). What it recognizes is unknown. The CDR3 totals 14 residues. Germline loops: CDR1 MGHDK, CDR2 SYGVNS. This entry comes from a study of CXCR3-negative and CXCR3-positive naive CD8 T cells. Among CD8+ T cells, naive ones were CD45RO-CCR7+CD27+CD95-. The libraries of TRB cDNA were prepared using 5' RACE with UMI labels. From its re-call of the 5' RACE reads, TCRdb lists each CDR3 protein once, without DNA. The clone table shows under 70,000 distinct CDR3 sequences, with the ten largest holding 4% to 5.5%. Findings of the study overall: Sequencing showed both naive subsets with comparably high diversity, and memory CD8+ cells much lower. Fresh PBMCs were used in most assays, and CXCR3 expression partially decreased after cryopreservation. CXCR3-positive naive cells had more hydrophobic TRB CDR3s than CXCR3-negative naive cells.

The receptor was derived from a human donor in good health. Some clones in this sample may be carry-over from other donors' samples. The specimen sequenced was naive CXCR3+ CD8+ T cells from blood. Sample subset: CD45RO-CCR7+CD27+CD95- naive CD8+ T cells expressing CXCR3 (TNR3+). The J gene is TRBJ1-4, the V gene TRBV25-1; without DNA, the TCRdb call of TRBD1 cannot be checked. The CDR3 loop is CASSDRQGYEKLFF.